These 23 T cell receptor beta chains were sequenced from one sample in a study of cytomegalovirus exposure and HLA in healthy donors. It was with 60 Vbeta and 13 Jbeta primers that the PCR ran. The assay was immunoSEQ multiplex PCR, and TCRdb's table has in-frame clones only and misses some. The sample consists of 100,000 to 150,000 clones, around 86% of them appearing once. Sequencing was done on a sample of PBMCs. The receptor set was obtained from a man aged 30 to 45 in good health and CMV-seronegative.

The rearrangement joins TRBV2 to TRBJ2-1; 10 nucleotides line up with TRBD2. The CDR3 contains 13 residues. Germline V lookup: CDR1 SNHLY, CDR2 FYNNEI. V dropped 8 bases and J dropped 6; count of bases not matched to a gene: 4. The CDR3 DNA reads as TGTGCCAGCCGAGCGGGGGGGCTCAATGAGCAGTTCTTC. Translated: CASRAGGLNEQFF. Supplemented by reference TRBV2 and TRBJ2-1, the full variable domain reads EPEVTQTPSHQVTQMGQEVILRCVPISNHLYFYWYRQILGQKVEFLVSFYNNEISEKSEIFDDQFSVERPDGSNFTLKIRSTKLEDSAMYFCASRAGGLNEQFFGPGTRLTVL.

The chain links TRBV2 to TRBJ1-2; weak D call: TRBD1 (5 bases). The CDR3 consists of 15 residues. Trimming shortened V by 3 bases and J by 4 bases, and 15 bases separated the two germline ends. The germline V gene has CDR1 SNHLY and CDR2 FYNNEI. CDR3 sequence reads: CASSDGGVGLYGYTF. DNA for the CDR3: TGTGCCAGCAGTGACGGAGGGGTGGGCCTCTATGGCTACACCTTC.

The chain couples TRBV5-8 to TRBJ1-4; D unresolved. Germline-derived CDR1 and CDR2 are SGHTS and YDEGEE. Between the trimmed V and J ends, which lost 0 bases and 6 bases, there was a span of 12 bases. The CDR3 length is 15 residues. CDR3 region: CASSLDGVIDEKLFF. In nucleotides, the CDR3 is TGTGCCAGCAGCTTGGACGGGGTCATTGATGAAAAACTGTTTTTT.

As regards this clone: A read error may account for a junction end that differs from germline. This rearrangement joins TRBV6-5 to TRBJ1-3; perhaps TRBD1 as D (6 bases). Germline CDR1 MNHEY, CDR2 SVGAGI. The CDR3 loop spans 15 amino acids. The CDR3 loop is CASSLGGGSENTIYF. The CDR3 nucleotides read TGTGCCAGCTCTTTGGGAGGGGGTTCTGAAAACACCATATATTTT.

The chain joins TRBV27 to TRBJ2-2, with D possibly being TRBD2 (6 bases). From germline, CDR1 is MNHEY and CDR2 SMNVEV (reference sequence). The ends were cut back, 3 bases at V and 7 bases at J, with 9 bases in the middle. CDR3 length: 13 residues. The CDR3 bases are TGTGCCAGCAGTTTCGGGGGAAACGGGGAGCTGTTTTTT. Translation: CASSFGGNGELFF.

The V gene is TRBV5-4, the J gene TRBJ1-2, with D maybe TRBD1 (6 bases). This CDR3 is built from 14 residues. The germline V gene encodes CDR1 SGHNT and CDR2 YYREEE (reference sequence). V lost 4 bases and J 8 bases, leaving 18 bases between the germline ends. CDR3 coding DNA: TGTGCCAGCAGCCAATCGGACAGCGGGGTAGGCTACACCTTC. Translating gives CASSQSDSGVGYTF.

This clone was counted a few times. The gene calls are TRBV9 and TRBJ1-2; maybe TRBD1 (6 bases). Trimming took off 4 bases at V and 5 bases at J, with 15 bases between the two ends. Germline CDR1 and CDR2: SGDLS and YYNGEE. The CDR3 sequence is 14 residues long. CDR3 protein: CASSLSGTLYGYTF. The CDR3 DNA is TGTGCCAGCAGCCTTAGCGGGACACTTTATGGCTACACCTTC.

The DNA of the CDR3 is TGTGCCAGCTCACCCGGGACAGGGGTGACCAAAAACATTCAGTACTTC. It codes for CASSPGTGVTKNIQYF. The genes are TRBV18 and TRBJ2-4, with 10 nucleotides matching TRBD1. Germline V gene sequence: CDR1 KGHSH, CDR2 LQKENI. With 3 bases clipped from V and 2 bases from J, the junction kept 4 bases outside the gene matches. This CDR3 region has 16 residues.

This clone was seen more than once but under ten times. One junction end disagrees with the germline gene, perhaps due to a read error. The chain uses TRBV6-5 and TRBJ2-6; a possible D gene is TRBD2 (6 bases). Germline V gene sequence: CDR1 MNHEY, CDR2 SVGAGI. The length of the CDR3 is 15 residues. CDR3 nucleotides: TGTGCCAGCAGTTACGGAGGGGTCGGGGCCAACGGCCTGACTTTC. This encodes CASSYGGVGANGLTF.

This clone has more than one count but fewer than ten. The rearrangement uses TRBV4-1 and TRBJ2-1; no definite D call. V dropped 3 bases and J dropped 4 bases, with 13 bases sitting between them. The length of the CDR3 is 15 residues. Per the germline V gene, CDR1 is MGHRA and CDR2 is YSYEKL. The CDR3 DNA sequence: TGCGCCAGCAGCCAGTCCTACCCTACTTACAATGAGCAGTTCTTC. It is translated as CASSQSYPTYNEQFF.

This chain links TRBV30 with TRBJ1-2, with TRBD1 matching over 9 bases. The germline V gene encodes CDR1 GTSNPN and CDR2 SVGIG (reference sequence). The CDR3 runs 16 residues. The ends lost 3 bases at V and 4 bases at J; junction bases unmatched: 12. In DNA form, the CDR3 reads TGTGCCTGGAGGAAAATCGGACAGGGGCCGAGCTATGGCTACACCTTC. This codes for CAWRKIGQGPSYGYTF.

V and J are TRBV25-1 and TRBJ2-2, with D tentatively TRBD1 (5 bases). Germline values: CDR1 MGHDK, CDR2 SYGVNS. The CDR3 runs to 15 residues. The V and J ends lost 3 bases and 2 bases respectively, with 10 bases between them. The CDR3 spells CASSEAQVNTGELFF. In DNA, the CDR3 is TGTGCCAGCAGTGAGGCACAGGTTAACACCGGGGAGCTGTTTTTT.

The chain couples TRBV6-1 to TRBJ1-6, with D perhaps TRBD1 (5 bases). V was clipped by 0 bases and J by 0 bases, with 15 bases between them. The CDR3 spans 19 residues. The germline gives CDR1 MNHNS, CDR2 SASEGT. CDR3 sequence: CASSEASPRGFSYNSPLHF. The CDR3 DNA follows: TGTGCCAGCAGTGAAGCGAGTCCCCGGGGGTTCTCCTATAATTCACCCCTCCACTTT.

DNA of the CDR3: TGTGCCAGCAGCCCTGGGACAGGGCCACATACGCAGTATTTT. Its protein is CASSPGTGPHTQYF. The chain joins TRBV14 to TRBJ2-3; 9 bases match TRBD1. CDR1 and CDR2 (germline): SGHDN, FVKESK. This CDR3 contains 14 residues. V lost 4 bases, J lost 7 bases, and 6 bases stayed unmatched.

The rearrangement uses TRBV6-5 and TRBJ1-6; 10 positions agree with TRBD1. Germline V gene sequence: CDR1 MNHEY, CDR2 SVGAGI. The CDR3 loop spans 14 amino acids. V shed 5 bases and J 9 bases; nucleotides not matched to a gene: 4. CDR3 bases: TGTGCCAGCAGTCCCGGGACAGGGGTTTCACCCCTCCACTTT. This gives the protein CASSPGTGVSPLHF.

The rearrangement uses TRBV5-8 and TRBJ1-1; tentative D call: TRBD1 (6 bases). CDR1 SGHTS and CDR2 YDEGEE come from the germline V gene. CDR3 length: 14 residues. Trimming took off 6 bases at V and 3 bases at J, with 15 bases between the two ends. The CDR3 region is CASTSGGFDTEAFF. In DNA form, the CDR3 reads TGTGCCAGCACCTCGGGGGGCTTTGACACTGAAGCTTTCTTT. The complete variable domain, with remaining parts taken from reference TRBV5-8 and TRBJ1-1, reads EAGVTQSPTHLIKTRGQQATLRCSPISGHTSVYWYQQALGLGLQFLLWYDEGEERNRGNFPPRFSGRQFPNYSSELNVNALELEDSALYLCASTSGGFDTEAFFGQGTRLTVV.

The genes are TRBV7-2 and TRBJ1-5; D uncertain. The CDR3 runs 14 residues. CDR1 and CDR2 (germline): SGHTA, FQGNSA. Trimming removed 4 bases from V and 4 bases from J, with 11 bases in between. The CDR3 reads CASSSRGGNQPQHF. The CDR3 bases are TGTGCCAGCAGCTCCCGGGGAGGAAATCAGCCCCAGCATTTT. The whole variable domain, remainder taken from reference TRBV7-2 and TRBJ1-5, is GAGVSQSPSNKVTEKGKDVELRCDPISGHTALYWYRQSLGQGLEFLIYFQGNSAPDKSGLPSDRFSAERTGGSVSTLTIQRTQQEDSAVYLCASSSRGGNQPQHFGDGTRLSIL.

The chain couples TRBV6-5 to TRBJ2-1, with 10 bases that match TRBD1. V dropped 4 bases and J dropped 5; count of bases not matched to a gene: 8. Germline lookup yields CDR1 MNHEY and CDR2 SVGAGI. The CDR3 contains 16 residues. The CDR3 bases are TGTGCCAGCAGTTTACTGACAGGGGGCAAGGACAATGAGCAGTTCTTC. Translation: CASSLLTGGKDNEQFF.

The V and J genes are TRBV10-3 and TRBJ2-2; 9 bases are shared with TRBD1. Germline-derived CDR1 and CDR2 are ENHRY and SYGVKD. CDR3 length equals 19 residues. V trimming: 2 bases; J trimming: 1 base; junction bases outside the gene matches: 11. The CDR3 DNA reads TGTGCCATCAGTGAGCCGGGGGACAGGGATCGATTGAACACCGGGGAGCTGTTTTTT. Residues: CAISEPGDRDRLNTGELFF.

The V and J genes are TRBV28 and TRBJ2-7; 8 bases align to TRBD2. The CDR3 length is 16 residues. The ends lost 6 bases at V and 2 bases at J; junction bases unmatched: 12. Germline lookup yields CDR1 MDHEN and CDR2 SYDVKM. CDR3: CASSSPRGGPTYEQYF. CDR3 bases: TGTGCCAGCAGCTCCCCCCGGGGGGGTCCCACCTACGAGCAGTACTTC.

On this clone: At one of its ends the junction is not consistent with the germline gene, which may arise from a read error. The chain carries TRBV7-9 and TRBJ1-5; 11 positions match TRBD1. Per germline, CDR1 SEHNR and CDR2 FQNEAQ (reference sequence). The CDR3 is made up of 16 amino acids. The CDR3 bases are TGTTCCAGCAGCAAGGGGGGACAGGGGGTAAGTCAGCCCCAGCATTTT. Translating gives CSSSKGGQGVSQPQHF.

The V and J genes are TRBV6-6 and TRBJ2-2, with D unclear. Germline CDR1 is MNHNY and CDR2 is SVGAGI (reference sequence). This CDR3 spans 15 amino acids. V lost 2 bases and J 5 bases, leaving 12 bases between the germline ends. CDR3 DNA sequence: TGTGCCAGCAGTTACCGGCAGGCGAGAACCGGGGAGCTGTTTTTT. This codes for CASSYRQARTGELFF.

CDR3 in DNA: TGTGCCAGCAGTCACAGAGAAAAGAACACTGAAGCTTTCTTT. Amino acids: CASSHREKNTEAFF. The chain joins TRBV7-9 to TRBJ1-1, with no clear D. V shed 6 bases and J shed 1 base, with 12 bases lying between them. From germline, CDR1 is SEHNR and CDR2 FQNEAQ (reference sequence). CDR3 length: 14 residues.